These 23 T cell receptor beta chains share one sample of origin, sequenced in a study of T cells in Graves' hyperthyroidism and ophthalmopathy. RNA transcripts yielded amplified TCR beta CDR3 regions. HTBI primers drove first-round RT-PCR of the TCR CDR3. TCRdb analysed the multiplex PCR reads with MiXCR anew, one entry per CDR3 protein. The repertoire holds 610,000 or so distinct CDR3 sequences, just over 45% seen once, with about 8.3% in the top ten. Sample: peripheral blood or thyroid tissue (not recorded which). These receptors all stem from a young woman with Graves' hyperthyroidism.

The chain employs TRBV2 and TRBJ2-2; TRBD2 aligns across 14 bases. The CDR3 is made up of 18 amino acids. CDR1 is SNHLY and CDR2 is FYNNEI in the germline V gene. Trimming took 5 bases from V and 5 from J; bases not matched to a gene: 10. The CDR3 is CASSPIGLAGGRTGELFF. The CDR3 DNA reads as TGTGCCAGCAGTCCTATCGGACTAGCGGGAGGACGGACCGGGGAGCTGTTTTTT.

DNA for the CDR3: TGTGCTAGTGGTATCGGGAGGGTCGATGAAAAACTGTTTTTT. As protein: CASGIGRVDEKLFF. This sequence joins TRBV12-5 and TRBJ1-4; D unresolved. V was clipped by 5 bases and J by 6 bases, with 13 bases between them. The CDR3 runs 14 residues. Germline CDR1 is LGHNT and CDR2 is FRNRAP.

The chain uses TRBV20-1 and TRBJ2-5; either TRBD1 or TRBD2 may fit D (5 bases each). Trimming removed 8 bases from V and 2 bases from J, with 9 bases in between. Germline CDR1 and CDR2: DFQATT and SNEGSKA (reference sequence). The CDR3 extends over 11 amino acids. CDR3 sequence (DNA): TGCAGTCCCTGGGGGCAAGAGACCCAGTACTTC. Encoded protein: CSPWGQETQYF.

The sample holds many counts of this clonotype. This chain uses TRBV24-1 with TRBJ2-7; D call uncertain. Trimming removed 1 base at V and 0 bases at J, with 3 bases between. Germline V gene data show CDR1 as KGHDR and CDR2 as SFDVKD. The CDR3 consists of 13 residues. CDR3 sequence reads: CATSDLDSYEQYF. The CDR3 coding sequence is TGTGCCACCAGTGATTTAGACTCCTACGAGCAGTACTTC.

V is TRBV10-3 and J is TRBJ2-5; 8 positions match TRBD1. The CDR3 totals 14 residues. The V gene's germline CDR1 is ENHRY and CDR2 SYGVKD. J lost 5 bases, V lost 7 bases, and 9 bases had no gene match. The CDR3 sequence is CAINRQGLNETQYF. Here the CDR3 DNA reads TGTGCCATCAATCGACAGGGGTTGAATGAGACCCAGTACTTC.

This clonotype occurred many times. The rearrangement links TRBV20-1 to TRBJ2-7, with TRBD2 matching 8 bases. Germline loops: CDR1 DFQATT, CDR2 SNEGSKA (reference sequence). V shed 6 bases, J shed 7 bases, and the junction held 8 bases outside the gene matches. The CDR3 consists of 12 residues. The DNA of the CDR3 is TGCAGTGCCAACCGGGGGGGGGATGAGCAGTACTTC. Translated: CSANRGGDEQYF.

The V gene is TRBV6-6, the J gene TRBJ1-1; D gene uncertain. The CDR3 totals 15 residues. CDR1 and CDR2 from the germline V gene are MNHNY and SVGAGI (reference sequence). Trimming left V 4 bases short and J 2 bases short, with 14 bases between. The CDR3 sequence: CASSLFSVSNTEAFF. The CDR3 region has the DNA TGTGCCAGCAGTTTATTCTCTGTCTCAAACACTGAAGCTTTCTTT.

Turning to this clonotype: A much larger clonotype is one base distant, so this may be a read error. The chain links TRBV7-8 to TRBJ1-3, with D hard to call. CDR3 length equals 16 residues. The V end lost 4 bases, the J end lost 2 bases, and 15 bases lay between the germline ends. Germline values: CDR1 SGHVS, CDR2 FQNEAQ. CDR3: CASSSPTFRTGNTIYF. The CDR3 DNA reads as TGTGCCAGCAGCTCCCCCACTTTTAGAACTGGAAACACCATATATTTT.

The chain uses TRBV12-3 or TRBV12-4 and TRBJ1-6, with 8 bases that match TRBD1. The trim removed 1 base at V and 9 bases at J, leaving 5 bases unmatched. CDR3 length: 15 amino acids. The CDR3 bases are TGTGCCAGCAGTTTAGGGCCAGGGGGCCTTTCACCCCTCCACTTT. This gives the protein CASSLGPGGLSPLHF.

The chain is built from TRBV11-3 and TRBJ1-5; maybe TRBD1 (5 bases). V was clipped by 1 base and J by 0 bases, with 16 bases between them. Germline CDR1 SGHNT, CDR2 YENEEA. CDR3 length: 18 residues. CDR3 region: CASSLAPWIGVSNQPQHF. The CDR3 bases are TGTGCCAGCAGCTTAGCCCCCTGGATAGGGGTTAGCAATCAGCCCCAGCATTTT.

This clonotype was seen repeatedly, ten times or more. V and J are TRBV19 and TRBJ1-6; D might be TRBD1 (6 bases). Germline CDR1 LNHDA, CDR2 SQIVND (reference sequence). The CDR3 has 15 amino acids. Trimming pared 6 bases from V and 7 bases from J, leaving 16 bases between. Written as DNA, the CDR3 is TGTGCCAGTAGCCGTAAAGGACAGCCAAATTCACCCCTCCACTTT. Encoded protein: CASSRKGQPNSPLHF.

The table lists this clonotype with a few counts. V is TRBV7-2 and J is TRBJ2-7; D may be TRBD1 (6 bases). TRBJ2-1 explains the end of the DNA better; the J call may be wrong. Germline-derived CDR1 and CDR2 are SGHTA and FQGNSA. The CDR3 spans 12 residues. The CDR3 nucleotides read TGTGCCAGCAGCTTTAGGGGGAATGAGCAGTTCTTC. Its translation: CASSFRGNEQFF.

V gene TRBV10-3 combines with J gene TRBJ2-6, with 8 bases identical to TRBD1. Germline V CDR1 and CDR2: ENHRY, SYGVKD. V was pared by 5 bases and J by 2 bases, with 8 bases of the junction left unmatched. The CDR3 is 17 amino acids. The CDR3: CAISKDRENPGANVLTF. The DNA for the CDR3 is TGTGCCATCAGTAAGGACAGGGAAAACCCTGGGGCCAACGTCCTGACTTTC.

This clonotype was observed once. V is TRBV24-1 and J is TRBJ2-7; 10 bases are shared with TRBD1. Germline values: CDR1 KGHDR, CDR2 SFDVKD. J gave up 2 bases and V 1 base, and 7 bases lay outside the gene matches. This CDR3 comprises 17 residues. CDR3 amino acids: CATSDFDRGQGTYEQYF. The CDR3, as DNA: TGTGCCACCAGTGATTTTGACCGGGGACAGGGGACCTACGAGCAGTACTTC.

This clonotype came up many times. Relative to the germline gene, one junction end is altered; a read error may explain this. The chain employs TRBV4-1 and TRBJ1-2; D is ambiguous. The CDR3 sequence is 12 residues long. The V gene's germline CDR1 is MGHRA and CDR2 YSYEKL. CDR3 residues: CASSQDSYGYTF. The DNA for the CDR3 is TGTGCCAGCAGCCAAGATTCCTATGGCTACACCTTC.

There are many counts of this clonotype. The chain combines TRBV27 with TRBJ1-5, with a weak D call TRBD1 (6 bases). Deletions cut 3 bases from V and 3 bases from J, with 12 bases between. Looked up from germline, CDR1 is MNHEY and CDR2 is SMNVEV (reference sequence). The length of the CDR3 is 15 residues. CDR3: CASSLGRGDNQPQHF. CDR3 DNA: TGTGCCAGCAGTTTGGGCAGGGGAGACAATCAGCCCCAGCATTTT.

This clonotype has a count of ten or more. V and J are TRBV11-1 and TRBJ2-2, with 14 bases aligning to TRBD2. Germline CDR1 and CDR2: SGHAT and FQDESV (reference sequence). CDR3 length: 18 residues. V lost 5 bases and J lost 6; bases outside the gene matches: 11. CDR3 sequence: CASSPTGTSGRWSGELFF. The CDR3 DNA reads TGTGCCAGCAGCCCTACCGGGACTAGCGGGAGATGGTCCGGGGAGCTGTTTTTT.

The gene calls are TRBV7-3 and TRBJ2-1, with 10 bases that match TRBD2. Trimming at V came to 4 bases and at J to 5 bases, leaving 8 bases not matched to a gene. The CDR3 spans 16 residues. Per the germline V gene, CDR1 is SGHTA and CDR2 is FQGTGA. The CDR3 DNA reads TGTGCCAGCAGCTCAACCGAAGGGACTAGCGACAATGAGCAGTTCTTC. This sequence encodes CASSSTEGTSDNEQFF. Filled out from reference TRBV7-3 and TRBJ2-1, the complete variable domain reads GAGVSQTPSNKVTEKGKYVELRCDPISGHTALYWYRQSLGQGPEFLIYFQGTGAADDSGLPNDRFFAVRPEGSVSTLKIQRTERGDSAVYLCASSSTEGTSDNEQFFGPGTRLTVL.

This chain joins TRBV2 and TRBJ2-3; D gene uncertain. The germline V gene has CDR1 SNHLY and CDR2 FYNNEI. The V gene lost 8 bases and the J gene lost 4 bases, with 7 bases spanning the gap. CDR3 size: 11 residues. CDR3 DNA sequence: TGTGCCAGCGGGGAATCAGATACGCAGTATTTT. The encoded protein is CASGESDTQYF. Using reference TRBV2 and TRBJ2-3 for the parts outside the CDR3, the full variable domain is EPEVTQTPSHQVTQMGQEVILRCVPISNHLYFYWYRQILGQKVEFLVSFYNNEISEKSEIFDDQFSVERPDGSNFTLKIRSTKLEDSAMYFCASGESDTQYFGPGTRLTVL.

Of note for this clonotype: Being one base from a much bigger clone, this may be a read error. The DNA for the CDR3 is TGTGCCAGCAGCAGGGGACATAAGGCCGGGGAGCTGTTTTTT. Translated, it gives CASSRGHKAGELFF. The gene calls are TRBV7-6 and TRBJ2-2; D might be TRBD1 (6 bases). Trimming left V 5 bases short and J 6 bases short, with 13 bases between. CDR3 length equals 14 residues. Germline-derived CDR1 and CDR2 are SGHVS and FNYEAQ.

This clonotype was picked up many times. The V call is TRBV25-1, the J call TRBJ1-2; TRBD1 is a possible D gene (6 bases). CDR3 length: 15 amino acids. CDR1 is MGHDK and CDR2 is SYGVNS in the germline V gene. V was trimmed by 1 base and J by 4 bases, leaving 13 bases between them. CDR3 sequence (DNA): TGTGCCAGCAGTGAATGGGGGGGGCGCGGCTATGGCTACACCTTC. Translating gives CASSEWGGRGYGYTF.

V and J are TRBV7-6 and TRBJ2-5; D might be TRBD2 (6 bases). V was clipped by 6 bases and J by 0 bases, with 11 bases between them. This CDR3 spans 14 amino acids. Per germline, CDR1 SGHVS and CDR2 FNYEAQ. For the CDR3, the DNA is TGTGCCAGCAGGTCGGAGGGCTACCAAGAGACCCAGTACTTC. Translation gives CASRSEGYQETQYF.

Concerning this clonotype: One end of the junction is discordant with germline, which a read error may explain. The rearrangement links TRBV29-1 to TRBJ2-4; D may be TRBD1 (5 bases). Germline V gene sequence: CDR1 SQVTM, CDR2 ANQGSEA. CDR3 size: 16 residues. In nucleotides, the CDR3 is TGTGCCAGCAGCTTAGAGCAGGGAAGGGCCAAAAACATTCAGTACTTC. This sequence encodes CASSLEQGRAKNIQYF.